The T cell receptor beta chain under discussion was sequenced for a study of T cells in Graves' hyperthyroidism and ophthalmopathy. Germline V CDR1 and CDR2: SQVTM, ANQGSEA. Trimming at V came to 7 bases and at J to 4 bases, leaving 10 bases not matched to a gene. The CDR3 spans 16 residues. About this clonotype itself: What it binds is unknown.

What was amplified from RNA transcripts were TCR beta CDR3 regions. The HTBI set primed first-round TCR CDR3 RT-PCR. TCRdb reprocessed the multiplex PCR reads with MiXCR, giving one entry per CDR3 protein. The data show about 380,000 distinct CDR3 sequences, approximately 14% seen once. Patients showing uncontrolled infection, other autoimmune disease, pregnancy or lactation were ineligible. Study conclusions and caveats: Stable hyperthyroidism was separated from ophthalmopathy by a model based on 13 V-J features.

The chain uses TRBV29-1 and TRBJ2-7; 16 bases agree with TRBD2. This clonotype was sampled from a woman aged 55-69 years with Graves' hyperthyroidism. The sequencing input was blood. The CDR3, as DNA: TGCAGCGCCGATTCGGGACTAGCGGGAGGGGAATACGAGCAGTACTTC. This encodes CSADSGLAGGEYEQYF.